The sequence of this TCR beta chain was determined in a study of blood T cell repertoires in COVID-19. Study summary: The analysed material was cDNA or gDNA that came from T cells, B-cell-depleted T cells, or PBMCs.

The age range of participants was 18 to 89 years, with residence in about two dozen US areas. Two negative PCRs, clearance, or symptom resolution were required of recovered Cohort 3 donors. The germline V gene encodes CDR1 SEHNR and CDR2 FQNEAQ (reference sequence). The CDR3 runs to 17 residues. V was shortened by 2 bases and J by 7 bases, with 21 bases between the two germline ends. Authors' data handling: Nucleated cell number was recorded as an estimate derived from reference gene primer amplification. Using immunoSEQ multiplex PCR, the repertoire was profiled, and TCRdb retains in-frame clones only, with some absent. The V and J calls and clone size come from that table; D and trimming were worked out from the DNA. The sample contains roughly 300,000 clones, about 89% of which appear only once.

V gene TRBV7-9 combines with J gene TRBJ1-3; D gene uncertain. Sequencing was performed on PBMCs or T cells enriched from blood (not recorded which). The sequence came from a woman in her thirties who had recovered from COVID-19. The CDR3, as DNA: TGTGCCAGCAGCTTACTCCCCCGGGGTGGCCGGTCCAACACCATATATTTT. Encoded protein: CASSLLPRGGRSNTIYF.